The TCR beta chain described here comes from a study of T cells in Graves' hyperthyroidism and ophthalmopathy. Overall study context: The blood sample was taken at first diagnosis, before treatment began.

Overall study results and limits: Blood also carried most thyroid clonotypes expanded above 0.001.

This clonotype appeared many times. The antigen remains undetermined. Amplified TCR beta CDR3 regions derived from RNA transcripts. HTBI primers drove first-round RT-PCR of the TCR CDR3. A single record per CDR3 protein comes from TCRdb applying MiXCR to the multiplex PCR reads. The data show roughly 380,000 distinct CDR3 sequences, with 15% to 20% seen just once and roughly a sixth held by the top ten. Germline lookup yields CDR1 SNHLY and CDR2 FYNNEI. The V end was cut by 8 bases, the J end by 5 bases, with 10 bases between. The CDR3 length is 11 residues. Clinical symptoms, serum thyroxine and TRAb, thyroid ultrasound and orbital computed tomography together formed the diagnostic basis.

The receptor was derived from a woman between 40 and 55 years old with Graves' ophthalmopathy. The rearrangement links TRBV2 to TRBJ2-7, with D perhaps matching TRBD1 (5 bases). The sample taken for sequencing was blood. Here the CDR3 reads CASGALHEQYF. The DNA for the CDR3 is TGTGCCAGCGGGGCCCTCCACGAGCAGTACTTC.